Listed here is a single T cell receptor beta chain. Its antigen is still unknown. The data originate from a study of identifying expanded T cells in peripheral blood. General study results and limits: Two-week clone count variance significantly increased as total template count grew. Technical replicates showed approximately 1.2 changed clones; two weeks around 15; four weeks 19.

The V gene's germline CDR1 is MNHNY and CDR2 SVGAGI (reference sequence). Deletions cut 5 bases from V and 9 bases from J, with 14 bases between. This CDR3 has 14 residues. During the collection period, no donor immune events like infections were recorded. TCRdb's table, derived via immunoSEQ multiplex PCR, lists solely in-frame clones and lacks some. In the table there are around 100,000 clones, around 89% of which are singletons. The V gene is TRBV6-6, the J gene TRBJ1-6, with D possibly TRBD1 on 5 matching bases. This clonotype originated in a person aged 18 to 70 in good health. The material sequenced was blood. Here the CDR3 reads CASSTDGGISPLHF. DNA for the CDR3: TGTGCCAGCAGTACTGATGGGGGTATTTCACCCCTCCACTTT.